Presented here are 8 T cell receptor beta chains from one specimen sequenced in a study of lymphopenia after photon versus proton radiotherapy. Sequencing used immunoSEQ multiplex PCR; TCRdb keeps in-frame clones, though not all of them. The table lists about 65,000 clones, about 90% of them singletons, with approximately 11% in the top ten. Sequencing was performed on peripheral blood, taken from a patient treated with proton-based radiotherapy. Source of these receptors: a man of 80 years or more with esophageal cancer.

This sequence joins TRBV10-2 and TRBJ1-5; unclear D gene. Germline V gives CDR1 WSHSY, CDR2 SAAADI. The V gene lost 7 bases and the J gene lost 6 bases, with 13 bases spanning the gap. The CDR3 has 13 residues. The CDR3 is CASTIQPGQPQHF. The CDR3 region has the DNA TGCGCCAGCACGATACAGCCGGGTCAGCCCCAGCATTTT.

Here the CDR3 reads CSVERGTGSDTQYF. DNA for the CDR3: TGCAGCGTTGAAAGAGGAACCGGTTCAGATACGCAGTATTTT. J is TRBJ2-3 and V is TRBV29-1, with D uncertain. Germline assignment: CDR1 SQVTM and CDR2 ANQGSEA. The CDR3 has 14 residues. V was clipped by 2 bases and J by 4 bases, with 13 bases between them.

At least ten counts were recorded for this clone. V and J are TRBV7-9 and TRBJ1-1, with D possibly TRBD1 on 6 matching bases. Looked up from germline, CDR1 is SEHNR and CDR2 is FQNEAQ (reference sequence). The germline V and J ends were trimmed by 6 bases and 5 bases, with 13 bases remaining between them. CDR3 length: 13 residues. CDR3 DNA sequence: TGTGCCAGCAGATGGGGGGGCCGAACTGAAGCTTTCTTT. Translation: CASRWGGRTEAFF.

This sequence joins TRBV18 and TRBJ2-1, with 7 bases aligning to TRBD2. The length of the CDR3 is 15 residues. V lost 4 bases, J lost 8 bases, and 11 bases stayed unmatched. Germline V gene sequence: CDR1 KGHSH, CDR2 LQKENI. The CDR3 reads CASSRPGGGGHEQFF. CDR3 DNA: TGTGCCAGCTCACGCCCGGGCGGGGGAGGTCATGAGCAGTTCTTC.

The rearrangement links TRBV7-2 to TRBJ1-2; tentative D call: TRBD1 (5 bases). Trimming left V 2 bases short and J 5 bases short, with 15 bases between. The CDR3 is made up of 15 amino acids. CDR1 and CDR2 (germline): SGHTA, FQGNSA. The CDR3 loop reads CASSLMAGQGYGYTF. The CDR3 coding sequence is TGTGCCAGCAGCTTAATGGCAGGGCAAGGATATGGCTACACCTTC.

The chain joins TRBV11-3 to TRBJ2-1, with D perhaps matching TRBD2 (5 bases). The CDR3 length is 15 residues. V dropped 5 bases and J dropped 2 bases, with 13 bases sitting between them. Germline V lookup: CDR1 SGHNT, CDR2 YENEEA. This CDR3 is CASSPGIGPYNEQFF. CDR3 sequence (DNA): TGTGCCAGCAGCCCGGGAATCGGCCCCTACAATGAGCAGTTCTTC.

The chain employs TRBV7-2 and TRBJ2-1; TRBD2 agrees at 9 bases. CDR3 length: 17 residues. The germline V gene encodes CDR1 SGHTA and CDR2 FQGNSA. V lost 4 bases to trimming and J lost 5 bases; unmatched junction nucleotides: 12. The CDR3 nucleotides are TGTGCCAGCAGCTCCCTCGGGGGTCTAGCGGGGAACAATGAGCAGTTCTTC. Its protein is CASSSLGGLAGNNEQFF.

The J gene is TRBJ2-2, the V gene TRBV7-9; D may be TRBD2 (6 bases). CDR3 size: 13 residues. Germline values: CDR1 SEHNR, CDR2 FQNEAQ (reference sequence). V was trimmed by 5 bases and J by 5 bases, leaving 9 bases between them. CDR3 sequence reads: CASSPGGTGELFF. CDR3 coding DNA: TGTGCCAGCAGCCCCGGGGGTACCGGGGAGCTGTTTTTT. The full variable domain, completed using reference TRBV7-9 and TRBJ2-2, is DTGVSQNPRHKITKRGQNVTFRCDPISEHNRLYWYRQTLGQGPEFLTYFQNEAQLEKSRLLSDRFSAERPKGSFSTLEIQRTEQGDSAMYLCASSPGGTGELFFGEGSRLTVL.